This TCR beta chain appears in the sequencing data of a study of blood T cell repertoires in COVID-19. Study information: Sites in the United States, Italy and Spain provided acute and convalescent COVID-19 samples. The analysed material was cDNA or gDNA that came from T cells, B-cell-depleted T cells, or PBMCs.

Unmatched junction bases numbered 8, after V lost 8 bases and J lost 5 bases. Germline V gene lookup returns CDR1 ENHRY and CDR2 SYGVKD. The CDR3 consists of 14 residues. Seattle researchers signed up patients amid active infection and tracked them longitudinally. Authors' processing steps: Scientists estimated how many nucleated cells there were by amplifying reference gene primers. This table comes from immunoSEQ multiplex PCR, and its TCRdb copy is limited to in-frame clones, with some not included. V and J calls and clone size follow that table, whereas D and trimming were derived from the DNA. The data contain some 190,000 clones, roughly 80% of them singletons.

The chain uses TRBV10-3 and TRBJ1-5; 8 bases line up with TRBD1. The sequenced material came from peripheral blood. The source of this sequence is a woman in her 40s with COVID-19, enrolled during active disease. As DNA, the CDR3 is TGTGCCATCTCCGGACAGGGTGGGGATCAGCCCCAGCATTTT. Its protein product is CAISGQGGDQPQHF.